In its sample, the clone carrying this TCR beta chain was seen many times. Its cognate antigen is unknown. This sample is drawn from a study of neurological immune-mediated disorders. Study-level information: About 90% of the 34 multiple sclerosis patients had relapsing-remitting disease; 3 had secondary progressive. The study's findings and limits: Across subjects, expanded clones had no CDR3 amino acid sequences in common, pointing to private repertoires in all groups.

Via MiXCR, TCRdb re-called the 5' RACE reads, giving one row per CDR3 protein. This table holds approximately 20,000 distinct CDR3 sequences, roughly 2.5% found once. Trimming removed 0 bases from V and 0 bases from J, with 3 bases in between. The CDR3 has 14 residues. Germline CDR1 SGDLS, CDR2 YYNGEE. This sequence was found in a woman aged 18-35 years with multiple sclerosis. The genes are TRBV9 and TRBJ2-2; D remains unclear. Sequenced input: PBMCs. CDR3 loop: CASSVAANTGELFF. The CDR3 nucleotides are TGTGCCAGCAGCGTAGCCGCGAACACCGGGGAGCTGTTTTTT.